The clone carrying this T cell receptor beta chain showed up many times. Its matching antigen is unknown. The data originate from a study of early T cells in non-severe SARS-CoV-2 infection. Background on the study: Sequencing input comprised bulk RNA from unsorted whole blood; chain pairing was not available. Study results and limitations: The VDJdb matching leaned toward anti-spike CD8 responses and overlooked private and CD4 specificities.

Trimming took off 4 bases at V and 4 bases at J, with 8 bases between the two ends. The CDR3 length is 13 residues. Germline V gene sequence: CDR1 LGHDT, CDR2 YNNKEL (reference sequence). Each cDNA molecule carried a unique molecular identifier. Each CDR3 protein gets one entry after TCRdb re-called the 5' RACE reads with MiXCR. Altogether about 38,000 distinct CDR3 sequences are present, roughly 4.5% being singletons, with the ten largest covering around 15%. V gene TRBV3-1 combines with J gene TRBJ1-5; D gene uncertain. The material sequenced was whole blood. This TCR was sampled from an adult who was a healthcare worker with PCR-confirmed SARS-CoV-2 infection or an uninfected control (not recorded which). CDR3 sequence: CASSLSENQPQHF. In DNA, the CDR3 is TGTGCCAGCAGCCTAAGTGAGAATCAGCCCCAGCATTTT.